The clone carrying this T cell receptor beta chain has ten or more counts. Its antigen remains unknown. This specimen belongs to a study of T cells in Graves' hyperthyroidism and ophthalmopathy. General study findings and limits: Ophthalmopathy was separated from stable hyperthyroidism by a 13 V-J model.

Amplified TCR beta CDR3 regions derived from RNA transcripts. RT-PCR in the first round (using the HTBI primer set) targeted the TCR CDR3. From the multiplex PCR reads, TCRdb called clonotypes with MiXCR, one entry per CDR3 protein. The sample carries roughly 260,000 distinct CDR3 sequences, more than 12% recorded once. The sequenced sample was blood. This TCR was recovered from a woman between 40 and 55 years old with Graves' hyperthyroidism that later progressed to Graves' ophthalmopathy.

The CDR3 region is CSARGTYYNEQFF. The CDR3 bases are TGCAGTGCTAGAGGCACTTACTACAATGAGCAGTTCTTC. The chain is built from TRBV20-1 and TRBJ2-1; no clear D gene. The CDR3 length is 13 residues. Deletions cut 1 base from V and 3 bases from J, with 7 bases between. Per the germline V gene, CDR1 is DFQATT and CDR2 is SNEGSKA (reference sequence).